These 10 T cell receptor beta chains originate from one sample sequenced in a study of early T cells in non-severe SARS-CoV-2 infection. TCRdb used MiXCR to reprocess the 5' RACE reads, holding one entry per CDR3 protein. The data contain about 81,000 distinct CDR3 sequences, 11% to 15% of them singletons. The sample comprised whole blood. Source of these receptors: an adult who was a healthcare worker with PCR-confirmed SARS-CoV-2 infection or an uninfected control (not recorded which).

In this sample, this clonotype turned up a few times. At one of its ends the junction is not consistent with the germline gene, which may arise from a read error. The DNA for the CDR3 is TGTGCCTGGAGTGTATCGAGCTCCTATAATTCATCCCTCCACTTT. Translation: CAWSVSSSYNSSLHF. The rearrangement joins TRBV30 to TRBJ1-6; no clear D gene. Germline CDR1 is GTSNPN and CDR2 is SVGIG (reference sequence). The CDR3 spans 15 residues.

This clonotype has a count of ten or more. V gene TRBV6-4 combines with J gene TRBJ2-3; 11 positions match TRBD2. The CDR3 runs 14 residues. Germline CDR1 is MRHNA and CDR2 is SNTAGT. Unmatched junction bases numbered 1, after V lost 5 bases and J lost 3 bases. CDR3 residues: CASSTSGGTDTQYF. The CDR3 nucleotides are TGTGCCAGCAGTACTAGCGGGGGTACAGATACGCAGTATTTT.

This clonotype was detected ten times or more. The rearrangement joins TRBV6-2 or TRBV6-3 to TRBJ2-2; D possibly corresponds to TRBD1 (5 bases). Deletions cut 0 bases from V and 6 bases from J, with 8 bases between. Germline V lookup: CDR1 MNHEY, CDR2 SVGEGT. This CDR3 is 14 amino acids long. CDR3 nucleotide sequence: TGTGCCAGCAGTTACTCGCAGGGCCCCGGGGAGCTGTTTTTT. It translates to CASSYSQGPGELFF.

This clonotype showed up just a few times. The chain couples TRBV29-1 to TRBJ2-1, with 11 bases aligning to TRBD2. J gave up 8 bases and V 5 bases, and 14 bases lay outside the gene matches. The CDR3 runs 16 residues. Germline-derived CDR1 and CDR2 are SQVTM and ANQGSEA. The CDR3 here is CSVTPPLAGGLDEQFF. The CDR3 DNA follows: TGCAGCGTTACCCCACCCCTAGCGGGGGGATTAGATGAGCAGTTCTTC.

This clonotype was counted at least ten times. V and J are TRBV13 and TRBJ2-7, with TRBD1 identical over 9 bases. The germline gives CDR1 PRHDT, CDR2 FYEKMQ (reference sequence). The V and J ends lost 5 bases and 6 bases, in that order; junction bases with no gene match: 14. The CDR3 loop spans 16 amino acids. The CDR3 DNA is TGTGCCAGCAGCCGACTTCCGGGACAGGGCGTCGGCGAGCAGTACTTC. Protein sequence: CASSRLPGQGVGEQYF.

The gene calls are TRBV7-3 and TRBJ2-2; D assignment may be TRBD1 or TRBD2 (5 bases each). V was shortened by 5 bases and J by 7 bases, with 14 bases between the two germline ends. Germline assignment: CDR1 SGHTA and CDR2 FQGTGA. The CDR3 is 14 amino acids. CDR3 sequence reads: CASSKGRDVGELFF. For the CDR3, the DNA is TGTGCCAGCAGCAAGGGACGGGACGTCGGGGAGCTGTTTTTT.

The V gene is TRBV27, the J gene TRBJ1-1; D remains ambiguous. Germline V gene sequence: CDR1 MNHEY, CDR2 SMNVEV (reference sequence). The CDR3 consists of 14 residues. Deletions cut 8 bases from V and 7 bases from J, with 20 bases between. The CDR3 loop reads CASFSPSGNGEAFF. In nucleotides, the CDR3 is TGTGCCAGCTTTAGTCCGTCGGGGAACGGTGAAGCTTTCTTT.

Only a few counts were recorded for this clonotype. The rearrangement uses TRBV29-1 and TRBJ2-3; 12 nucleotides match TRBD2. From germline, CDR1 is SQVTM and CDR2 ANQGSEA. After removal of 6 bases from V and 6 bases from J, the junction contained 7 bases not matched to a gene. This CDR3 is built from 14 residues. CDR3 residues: CSVITGTSGDTQYF. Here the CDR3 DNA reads TGCAGCGTAATAACCGGGACTAGCGGGGATACGCAGTATTTT.

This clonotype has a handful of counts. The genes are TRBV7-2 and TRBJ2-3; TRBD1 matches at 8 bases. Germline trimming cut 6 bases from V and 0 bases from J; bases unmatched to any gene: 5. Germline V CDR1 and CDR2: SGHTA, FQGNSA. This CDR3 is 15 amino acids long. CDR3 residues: CASSRDRFSTDTQYF. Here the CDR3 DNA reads TGTGCCAGCAGTCGGGACAGGTTCAGCACAGATACGCAGTATTTT.

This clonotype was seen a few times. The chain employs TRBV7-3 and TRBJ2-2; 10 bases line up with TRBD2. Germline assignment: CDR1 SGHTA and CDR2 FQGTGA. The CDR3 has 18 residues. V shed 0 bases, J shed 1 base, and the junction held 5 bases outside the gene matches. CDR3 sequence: CASSLTPSGGLNTGELFF. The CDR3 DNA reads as TGTGCCAGCAGCTTAACCCCTAGCGGGGGCCTGAACACCGGGGAGCTGTTTTTT.